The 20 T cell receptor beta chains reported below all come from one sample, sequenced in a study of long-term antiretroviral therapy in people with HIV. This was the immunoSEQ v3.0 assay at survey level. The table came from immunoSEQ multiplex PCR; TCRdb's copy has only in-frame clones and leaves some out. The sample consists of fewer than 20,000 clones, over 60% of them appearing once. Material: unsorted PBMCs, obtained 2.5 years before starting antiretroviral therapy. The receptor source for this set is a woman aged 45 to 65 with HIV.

The CDR3 bases are TGCGCCAGCAGCTTATCGGGGAAGGCTGGAAACACCATATATTTT. Protein sequence: CASSLSGKAGNTIYF. The chain uses TRBV5-1 and TRBJ1-3; D ambiguous. Germline V gene sequence: CDR1 SGHRS, CDR2 YFSETQ. The CDR3 is 15 residues long. Trimming pared 2 bases from V and 2 bases from J, leaving 11 bases between.

The CDR3, as DNA: TGTGCCAGTAGTATAGTACAGTGGAGTTCGTATGCTAACTATGGCTACACCTTC. It codes for CASSIVQWSSYANYGYTF. The chain uses TRBV19 and TRBJ1-2; no firm D call. V lost 1 base, J lost 0 bases, and 18 bases lay in between. The CDR3 is 18 residues long. Germline-derived CDR1 and CDR2 are LNHDA and SQIVND (reference sequence). The full variable domain, rest sourced from reference TRBV19 and TRBJ1-2, is DGGITQSPKYLFRKEGQNVTLSCEQNLNHDAMYWYRQDPGQGLRLIYYSQIVNDFQKGDIAEGYSVSREKKESFPLTVTSAQKNPTAFYLCASSIVQWSSYANYGYTFGSGTRLTVV.

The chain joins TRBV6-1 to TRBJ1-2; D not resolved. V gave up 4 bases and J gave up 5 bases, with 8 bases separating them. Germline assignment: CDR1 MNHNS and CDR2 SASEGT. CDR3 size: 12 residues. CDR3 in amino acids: CASSGYRYGYTF. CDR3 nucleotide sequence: TGTGCCAGCAGTGGGTACAGATATGGCTACACCTTC.

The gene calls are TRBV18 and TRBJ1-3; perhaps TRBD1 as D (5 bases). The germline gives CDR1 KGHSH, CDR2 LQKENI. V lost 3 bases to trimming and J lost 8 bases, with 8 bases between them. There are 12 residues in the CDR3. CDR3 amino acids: CASSPQGHTIYF. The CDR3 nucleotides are TGTGCCAGCTCACCGCAGGGACACACCATATATTTT.

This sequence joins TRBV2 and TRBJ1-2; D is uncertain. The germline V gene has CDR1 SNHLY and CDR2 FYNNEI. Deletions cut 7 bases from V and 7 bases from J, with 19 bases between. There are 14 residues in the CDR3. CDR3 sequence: CASTRDRGMTGYTF. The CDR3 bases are TGTGCCAGCACCCGTGATCGGGGAATGACTGGCTACACCTTC.

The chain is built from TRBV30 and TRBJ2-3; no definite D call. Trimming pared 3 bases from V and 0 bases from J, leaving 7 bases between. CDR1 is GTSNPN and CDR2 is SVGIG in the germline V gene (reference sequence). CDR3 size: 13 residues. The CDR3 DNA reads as TGTGCCTGGAGCGATGGGAGCACAGATACGCAGTATTTT. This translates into CAWSDGSTDTQYF.

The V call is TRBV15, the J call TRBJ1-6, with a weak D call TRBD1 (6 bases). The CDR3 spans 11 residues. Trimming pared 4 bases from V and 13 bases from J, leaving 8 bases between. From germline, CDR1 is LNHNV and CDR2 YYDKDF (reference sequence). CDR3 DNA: TGTGCCACCAGCATCGGGGGCCCCCTCCACTTT. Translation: CATSIGGPLHF. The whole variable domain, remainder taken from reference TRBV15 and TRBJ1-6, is DAMVIQNPRYQVTQFGKPVTLSCSQTLNHNVMYWYQQKSSQAPKLLFHYYDKDFNNEADTPDNFQSRRPNTSFCFLDIRSPGLGDTAMYLCATSIGGPLHFGNGTRLTVT.

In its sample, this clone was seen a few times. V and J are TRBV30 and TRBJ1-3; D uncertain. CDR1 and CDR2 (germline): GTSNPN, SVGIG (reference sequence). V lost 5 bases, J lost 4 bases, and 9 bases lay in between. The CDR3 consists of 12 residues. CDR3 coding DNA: TGTGCCTGGCGGACTGGAGGAAACACCATATATTTT. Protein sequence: CAWRTGGNTIYF.

The CDR3 DNA reads as TGTGCCAGTAGTATCCTTGGGACAGGCAATCAGCCCCAGCATTTT. It encodes CASSILGTGNQPQHF. V is TRBV19 and J is TRBJ1-5; TRBD1 agrees at 7 bases. Germline V gene sequence: CDR1 LNHDA, CDR2 SQIVND (reference sequence). The CDR3 spans 15 residues. Germline trimming cut 3 bases from V and 2 bases from J; bases unmatched to any gene: 4.

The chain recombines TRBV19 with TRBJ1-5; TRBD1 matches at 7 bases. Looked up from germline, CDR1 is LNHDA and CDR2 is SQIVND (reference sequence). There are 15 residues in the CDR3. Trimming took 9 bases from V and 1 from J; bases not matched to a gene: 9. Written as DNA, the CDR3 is TGTGCCAGCAGGGGGTTTAGTGGGAGCAATCAGCCCCAGCATTTT. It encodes CASRGFSGSNQPQHF.

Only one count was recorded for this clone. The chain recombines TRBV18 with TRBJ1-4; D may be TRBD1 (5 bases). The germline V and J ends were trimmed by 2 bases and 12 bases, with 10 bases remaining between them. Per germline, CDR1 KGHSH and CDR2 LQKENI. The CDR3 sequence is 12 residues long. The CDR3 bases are TGTGCCAGCTCACCAAAAGGGGTCGAACTGTTTTTT. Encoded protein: CASSPKGVELFF. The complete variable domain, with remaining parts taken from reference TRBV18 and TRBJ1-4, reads NAGVMQNPRHLVRRRGQEARLRCSPMKGHSHVYWYRQLPEEGLKFMVYLQKENIIDESGMPKERFSAEFPKEGPSILRIQQVVRGDSAAYFCASSPKGVELFFGSGTQLSVL.

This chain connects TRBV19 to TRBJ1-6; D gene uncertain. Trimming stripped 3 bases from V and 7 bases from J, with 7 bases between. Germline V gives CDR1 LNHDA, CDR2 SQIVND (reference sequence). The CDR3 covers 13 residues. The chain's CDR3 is CASSIFGNSPLHF. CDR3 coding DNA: TGTGCCAGTAGTATCTTCGGAAATTCACCCCTCCACTTT. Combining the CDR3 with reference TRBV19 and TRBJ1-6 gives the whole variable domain DGGITQSPKYLFRKEGQNVTLSCEQNLNHDAMYWYRQDPGQGLRLIYYSQIVNDFQKGDIAEGYSVSREKKESFPLTVTSAQKNPTAFYLCASSIFGNSPLHFGNGTRLTVT.

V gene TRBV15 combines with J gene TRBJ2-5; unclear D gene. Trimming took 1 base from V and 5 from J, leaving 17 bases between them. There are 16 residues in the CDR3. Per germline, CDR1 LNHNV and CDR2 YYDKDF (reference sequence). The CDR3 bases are TGTGCCACCAGCAGAGTTTACGAAGGGTTGGGGGAGACCCAGTACTTC. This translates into CATSRVYEGLGETQYF.

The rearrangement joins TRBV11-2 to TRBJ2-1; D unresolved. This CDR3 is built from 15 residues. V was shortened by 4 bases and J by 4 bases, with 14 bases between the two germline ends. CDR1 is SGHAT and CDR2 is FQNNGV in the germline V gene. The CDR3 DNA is TGTGCCAGCAGCTGGGGTTCCCTGGGATACAATGAGCAGTTCTTC. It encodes CASSWGSLGYNEQFF. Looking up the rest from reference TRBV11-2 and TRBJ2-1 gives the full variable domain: EAGVAQSPRYKIIEKRQSVAFWCNPISGHATLYWYQQILGQGPKLLIQFQNNGVVDDSQLPKDRFSAERLKGVDSTLKIQPAKLEDSAVYLCASSWGSLGYNEQFFGPGTRLTVL.

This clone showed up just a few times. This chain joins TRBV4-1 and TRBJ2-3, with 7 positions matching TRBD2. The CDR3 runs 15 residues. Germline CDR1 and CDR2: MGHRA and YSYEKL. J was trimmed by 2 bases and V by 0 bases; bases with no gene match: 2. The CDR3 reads CASSQDGGITDTQYF. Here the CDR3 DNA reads TGCGCCAGCAGCCAAGACGGGGGGATCACAGATACGCAGTATTTT.

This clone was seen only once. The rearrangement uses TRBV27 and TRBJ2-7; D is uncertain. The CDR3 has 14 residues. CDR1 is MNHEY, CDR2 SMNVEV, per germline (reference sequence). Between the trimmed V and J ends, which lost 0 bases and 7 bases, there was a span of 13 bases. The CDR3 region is CASSLSGRWGEQYV. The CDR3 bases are TGTGCCAGCAGTTTATCGGGCCGGTGGGGAGAGCAGTACGTC.

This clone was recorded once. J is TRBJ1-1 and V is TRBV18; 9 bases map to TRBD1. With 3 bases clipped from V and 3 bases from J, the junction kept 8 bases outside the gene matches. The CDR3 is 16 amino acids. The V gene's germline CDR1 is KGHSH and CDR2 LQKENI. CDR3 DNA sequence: TGTGCCAGCTCACCCCCGACAGGGGGGGATTACACTGAAGCTTTCTTT. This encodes CASSPPTGGDYTEAFF. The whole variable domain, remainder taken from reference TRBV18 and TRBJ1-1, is NAGVMQNPRHLVRRRGQEARLRCSPMKGHSHVYWYRQLPEEGLKFMVYLQKENIIDESGMPKERFSAEFPKEGPSILRIQQVVRGDSAAYFCASSPPTGGDYTEAFFGQGTRLTVV.

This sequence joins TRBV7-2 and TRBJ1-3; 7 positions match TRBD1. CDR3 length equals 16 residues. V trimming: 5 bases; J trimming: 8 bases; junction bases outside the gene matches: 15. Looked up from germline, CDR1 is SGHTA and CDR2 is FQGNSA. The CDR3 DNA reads TGTGCCAGCAGCCCCGAGACAGGGTATAAGGGTTACACCATATATTTT. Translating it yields CASSPETGYKGYTIYF.

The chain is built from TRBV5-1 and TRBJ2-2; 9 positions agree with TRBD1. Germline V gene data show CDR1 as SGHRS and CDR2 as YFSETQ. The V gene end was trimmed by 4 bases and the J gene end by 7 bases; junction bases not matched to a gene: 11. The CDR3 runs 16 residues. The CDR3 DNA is TGCGCCAGCAGCGTCGGTGGGACAGGGTTCGACGGGGAGCTGTTTTTT. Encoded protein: CASSVGGTGFDGELFF.

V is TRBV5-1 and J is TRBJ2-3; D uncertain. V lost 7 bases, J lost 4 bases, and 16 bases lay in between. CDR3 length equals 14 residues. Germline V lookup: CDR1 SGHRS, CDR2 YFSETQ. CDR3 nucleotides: TGCGCCAGCTCCGAGGAGAGCCCTCCAGATACGCAGTATTTT. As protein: CASSEESPPDTQYF.